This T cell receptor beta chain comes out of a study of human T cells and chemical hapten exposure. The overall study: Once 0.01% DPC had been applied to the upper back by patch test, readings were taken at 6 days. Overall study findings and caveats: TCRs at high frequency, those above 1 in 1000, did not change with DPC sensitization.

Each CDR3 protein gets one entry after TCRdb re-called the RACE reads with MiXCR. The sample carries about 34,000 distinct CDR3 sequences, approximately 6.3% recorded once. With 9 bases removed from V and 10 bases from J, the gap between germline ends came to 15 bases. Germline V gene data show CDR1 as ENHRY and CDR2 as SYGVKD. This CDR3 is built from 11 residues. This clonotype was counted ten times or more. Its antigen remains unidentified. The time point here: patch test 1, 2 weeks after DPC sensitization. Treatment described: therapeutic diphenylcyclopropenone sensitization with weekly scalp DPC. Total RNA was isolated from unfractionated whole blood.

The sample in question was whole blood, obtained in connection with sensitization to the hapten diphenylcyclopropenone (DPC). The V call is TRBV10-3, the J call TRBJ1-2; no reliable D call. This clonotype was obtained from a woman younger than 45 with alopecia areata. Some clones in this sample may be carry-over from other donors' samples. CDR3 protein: CAISVGRNYTF. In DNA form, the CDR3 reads TGTGCCATTTCCGTGGGCAGGAACTACACCTTC.